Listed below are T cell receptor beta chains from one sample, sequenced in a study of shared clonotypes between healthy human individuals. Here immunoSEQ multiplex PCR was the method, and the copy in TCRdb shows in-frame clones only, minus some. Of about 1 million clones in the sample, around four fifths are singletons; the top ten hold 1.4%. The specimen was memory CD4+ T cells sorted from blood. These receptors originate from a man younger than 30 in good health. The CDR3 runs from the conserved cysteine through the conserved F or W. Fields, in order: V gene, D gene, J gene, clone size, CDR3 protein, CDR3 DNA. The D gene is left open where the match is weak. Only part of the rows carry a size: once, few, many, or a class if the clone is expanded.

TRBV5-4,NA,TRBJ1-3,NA,CASSSGTDRTGNTIYF,TGTGCCAGCAGCTCGGGTACTGACAGGACTGGAAACACCATATATTTT
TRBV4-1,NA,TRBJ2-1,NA,CASSQDRPSSYNEQFF,TGCGCCAGCAGCCAAGATCGACCCAGCTCCTACAATGAGCAGTTCTTC
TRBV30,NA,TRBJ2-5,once,CAWSALTQETQYF,TGTGCCTGGAGTGCACTAACCCAAGAGACCCAGTACTTC
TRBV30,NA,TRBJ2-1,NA,CAWSAQGVGQFF,TGTGCCTGGAGTGCGCAGGGAGTCGGGCAGTTCTTC
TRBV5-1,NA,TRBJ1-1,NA,CASRSREGRSTEAFF,TGCGCCAGCAGGTCTCGGGAGGGGAGGAGCACTGAAGCTTTCTTT
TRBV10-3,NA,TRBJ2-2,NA,CAISELSGVSGELFF,TGTGCCATCAGTGAATTAAGCGGTGTCAGCGGGGAGCTGTTTTTT
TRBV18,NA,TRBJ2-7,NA,CASSPGQSSYEQYF,TGTGCCAGCTCACCAGGACAGAGCTCCTACGAGCAGTACTTC
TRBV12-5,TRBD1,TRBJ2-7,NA,CASGLDLQRTGDYEQYF,TGTGCTAGTGGTTTGGACTTACAGAGGACAGGCGACTACGAGCAGTACTTC
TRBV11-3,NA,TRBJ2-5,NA,CASSLGRKETQYF,TGTGCCAGCAGCTTGGGACGGAAAGAGACCCAGTACTTC
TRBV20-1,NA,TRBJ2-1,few,CSANQGIEQFF,TGCAGTGCCAATCAGGGCATTGAGCAGTTCTTC
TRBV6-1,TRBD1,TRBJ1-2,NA,CASNEGANGYTF,TGTGCCAGCAATGAGGGGGCGAATGGCTACACCTTC
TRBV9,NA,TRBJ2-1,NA,CASSVVAGTYNEQFF,TGTGCCAGCAGCGTAGTTGCGGGGACCTACAATGAGCAGTTCTTC
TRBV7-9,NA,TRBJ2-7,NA,CASSESYEQYF,TGTGCCAGCAGCGAGTCCTACGAGCAGTACTTC
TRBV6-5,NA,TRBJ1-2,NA,CASSYAATNYGYTF,TGTGCCAGCAGTTACGCAGCAACTAACTATGGCTACACCTTC
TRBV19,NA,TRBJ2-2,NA,CASRTRGGVYTGELFF,TGTGCCAGTAGGACCCGCGGTGGGGTGTACACCGGGGAGCTGTTTTTT
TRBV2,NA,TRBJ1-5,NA,CASSERVGPSNQPQHF,TGTGCCAGCAGTGAAAGGGTGGGGCCGAGCAATCAGCCCCAGCATTTT
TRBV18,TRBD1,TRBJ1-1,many,CASSPARYRGLNTEAFF,TGTGCCAGCTCACCAGCGAGATACAGGGGACTGAACACTGAAGCTTTCTTT
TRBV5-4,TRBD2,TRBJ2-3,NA,CASSLGLAISTDTQYF,TGTGCCAGCAGCTTGGGACTAGCCATAAGCACAGATACGCAGTATTTT
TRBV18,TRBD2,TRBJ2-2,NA,CASSPRWSGRNGELFF,TGTGCCAGCTCACCCCGATGGAGCGGGAGGAACGGGGAGCTGTTTTTT
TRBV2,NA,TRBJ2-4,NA,CASSSIGVMAKNIQYF,TGTGCCAGCAGTAGTATAGGGGTGATGGCCAAAAACATTCAGTACTTC
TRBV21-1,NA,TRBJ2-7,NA,CASSKAWQGDYEQYF,TGTGCCAGCAGCAAAGCTTGGCAGGGGGACTACGAGCAGTACTTC
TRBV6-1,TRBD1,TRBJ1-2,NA,CASSEGSGGPYGYTF,TGTGCCAGCAGTGAAGGGTCAGGGGGTCCCTATGGCTACACCTTC
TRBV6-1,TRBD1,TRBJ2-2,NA,CASSRQGAVGELFF,TGTGCCAGCAGCAGACAGGGGGCGGTCGGGGAGCTGTTTTTT
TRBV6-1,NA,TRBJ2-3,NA,CASSEAPGRTDTQYF,TGTGCCAGCAGTGAAGCTCCAGGCCGCACAGATACGCAGTATTTT
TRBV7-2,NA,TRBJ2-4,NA,CASAYGGDIQYF,TGTGCCAGCGCTTATGGAGGGGACATTCAGTACTTC
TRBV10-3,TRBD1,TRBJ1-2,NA,CAIRETGTNYGYTF,TGTGCCATCAGGGAGACAGGGACTAACTATGGCTACACCTTC
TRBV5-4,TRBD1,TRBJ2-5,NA,CASSPDRGQETQYF,TGTGCCAGCAGCCCGGACAGGGGACAAGAGACCCAGTACTTC
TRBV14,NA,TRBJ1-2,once,CASSQVRTAAGYTF,TGTGCCAGCAGCCAAGTTCGGACAGCGGCCGGCTACACCTTC
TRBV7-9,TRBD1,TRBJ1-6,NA,CASSLGDRANSPLHF,TGTGCCAGCAGCTTAGGGGACAGGGCCAATTCACCCCTCCACTTT
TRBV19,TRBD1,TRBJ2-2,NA,CASSIGQGATTGELFF,TGTGCCAGTAGTATCGGACAGGGGGCGACCACCGGGGAGCTGTTTTTT
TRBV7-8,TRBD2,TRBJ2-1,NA,CASSLASGGAGEQFF,TGTGCCAGCAGCTTGGCTAGCGGGGGGGCAGGTGAGCAGTTCTTC
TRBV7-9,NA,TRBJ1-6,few,CASSSAGSGSPLHF,TGTGCCAGCAGCTCCGCCGGGAGCGGTTCACCCCTCCACTTT
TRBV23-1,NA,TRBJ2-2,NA,CASSPRTLNTGELFF,TGCGCCAGCAGCCCCCGGACACTGAACACCGGGGAGCTGTTTTTT
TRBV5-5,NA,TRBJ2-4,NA,CASSPTYNIQYF,TGTGCCAGCAGCCCGACTTATAACATTCAGTACTTC
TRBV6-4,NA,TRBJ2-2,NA,CASSEFPGGELFF,TGTGCCAGCAGTGAATTTCCGGGCGGGGAGCTGTTTTTT
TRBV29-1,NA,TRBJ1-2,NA,CSVEQAYGYTF,TGCAGCGTTGAACAGGCATATGGCTACACCTTC
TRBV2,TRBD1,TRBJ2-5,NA,CASSPDRGPETQYF,TGTGCCAGCAGCCCGGACAGGGGCCCGGAGACCCAGTACTTC
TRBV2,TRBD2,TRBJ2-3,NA,CASTTAGGLPYDTQYF,TGTGCCAGCACGACCGCGGGGGGCCTCCCGTATGATACGCAGTATTTT
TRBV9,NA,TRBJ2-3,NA,CASSPVRIATDTQYF,TGTGCCAGCAGCCCCGTGCGGATCGCGACAGATACGCAGTATTTT
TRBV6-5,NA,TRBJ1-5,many,CASSPGRNQPQHF,TGTGCCAGCAGTCCAGGACGCAATCAGCCCCAGCATTTT
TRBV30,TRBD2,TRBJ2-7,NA,CAWRRTAGGTSSYEQYF,TGTGCCTGGAGGCGGACGGCGGGAGGCACGAGCTCCTACGAGCAGTACTTC
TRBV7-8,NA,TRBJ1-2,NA,CASSLGYRQYGYTF,TGTGCCAGCAGCTTAGGGTACAGGCAATATGGCTACACCTTC